Listed here are 5 T cell receptor beta chains from one sample, sequenced in a study of OX40 agonist ivuxolimab in advanced cancers. This table comes from immunoSEQ multiplex PCR, and its TCRdb copy is limited to in-frame clones, with some not included. Of 60,000 or so clones listed, approximately 84% are singletons. The sample was CD4+ or CD8+ T cells sorted from blood, taken in a trial of the OX40 agonist ivuxolimab. The source of these receptors is an adult with an advanced solid tumor such as melanoma, head and neck, liver or kidney cancer.

CDR3 nucleotides: TGTGCCAGCAGTCAGTTCGACAGGGCTGGCTATGGCTACACCTTC. Its translation is CASSQFDRAGYGYTF. V and J are TRBV6-6 and TRBJ1-2, with TRBD1 matching 7 bases. From germline, CDR1 is MNHNY and CDR2 SVGAGI (reference sequence). This CDR3 comprises 15 residues. With V trimmed by 5 bases and J by 4 bases, 10 bases remained unmatched.

The chain is built from TRBV5-4 and TRBJ2-7; 11 bases are a match to TRBD2. Germline V CDR1 and CDR2: SGHNT, YYREEE (reference sequence). The CDR3 is 16 residues long. V shed 3 bases, J shed 4 bases, and the junction held 9 bases outside the gene matches. The DNA for the CDR3 is TGTGCCAGCAGCTCGGCGGCTAGCGGGGGGTGGTACGAGCAGTACTTC. The encoded protein is CASSSAASGGWYEQYF.

The count of this clone is one. The rearrangement links TRBV2 to TRBJ2-2; perhaps TRBD1 as D (5 bases). The length of the CDR3 is 14 residues. Per germline, CDR1 SNHLY and CDR2 FYNNEI. V was trimmed by 8 bases and J by 0 bases, leaving 10 bases between them. The CDR3 is CASGAFTNTGELFF. In DNA, the CDR3 is TGTGCCAGCGGGGCTTTCACGAACACCGGGGAGCTGTTTTTT.

This clone was detected only once. The chain links TRBV7-9 to TRBJ1-2; D is perhaps TRBD1 (6 bases). The CDR3 is made up of 13 amino acids. Germline V gene lookup returns CDR1 SEHNR and CDR2 FQNEAQ (reference sequence). V was pared by 5 bases and J by 5 bases, with 12 bases between. The CDR3: CASSERGQYGYTF. The DNA of the CDR3 is TGTGCCAGCAGCGAGAGAGGACAGTATGGCTACACCTTC.

The rearrangement joins TRBV4-1 to TRBJ2-5, with 16 positions matching TRBD2. Germline CDR1 reads MGHRA; CDR2 reads YSYEKL. The CDR3 spans 19 residues. J lost 0 bases, V lost 4 bases, and 8 bases had no gene match. The CDR3 nucleotides read TGCGCCAGCAGCCTCAAGCCGGGACTAGCGGGAGGGAACCAAGAGACCCAGTACTTC. Translated: CASSLKPGLAGGNQETQYF.